The 17 T cell receptor beta chains presented below share a single source sample, sequenced in a study of T cells in localized non-small cell lung cancer. Clones were sequenced by immunoSEQ multiplex PCR, and TCRdb holds only the in-frame ones, with some missing. Of some 30,000 clones in the sample, around 84% were seen once. The sample here was peripheral blood, taken before any cancer treatment. These receptors came from a male donor older than 55 with stage III lung adenocarcinoma.

This clone appeared once. The J gene is TRBJ2-7, the V gene TRBV19, with 10 nucleotides matching TRBD1. Trimming cost V 5 bases and J 3 bases; bases outside gene matches: 7. The CDR3 runs to 15 residues. Per germline, CDR1 LNHDA and CDR2 SQIVND (reference sequence). The CDR3: CASSAGQGLFYEQYF. The CDR3 region has the DNA TGTGCCAGTAGTGCGGGACAGGGGTTGTTCTACGAGCAGTACTTC.

This clone has only one observation. J is TRBJ2-7 and V is TRBV27, with 12 nucleotides matching TRBD1. Unmatched junction bases numbered 5, after V lost 3 bases and J lost 5 bases. The CDR3 loop spans 15 amino acids. CDR1 MNHEY and CDR2 SMNVEV come from the germline V gene (reference sequence). The CDR3 loop reads CASSFRDRGQDEQYF. CDR3 coding DNA: TGTGCCAGCAGTTTCCGGGACAGGGGGCAGGACGAGCAGTACTTC.

The chain is built from TRBV5-4 and TRBJ2-5; D uncertain. The CDR3 loop spans 17 amino acids. Germline values: CDR1 SGHNT, CDR2 YYREEE (reference sequence). The V end lost 2 bases, the J end lost 1 base, and 18 bases lay between the germline ends. The CDR3 reads CASSFTTLIHSQETQYF. The DNA for the CDR3 is TGTGCCAGCAGCTTCACAACACTGATTCATAGCCAAGAGACCCAGTACTTC.

V is TRBV5-5 and J is TRBJ1-4, with D uncertain. Germline V gene lookup returns CDR1 SGHKS and CDR2 YYEKEE (reference sequence). With 6 bases removed from V and 0 bases from J, the gap between germline ends came to 6 bases. The CDR3 length is 13 residues. CDR3 nucleotide sequence: TGTGCCAGCAAAAACACAACTAATGAAAAACTGTTTTTT. Translation gives CASKNTTNEKLFF.

This clone was picked up one time. The chain has TRBV11-2 and TRBJ2-3, with 15 nucleotides matching TRBD2. V was clipped by 3 bases and J by 3 bases; unmatched bases: 4. Germline assignment: CDR1 SGHAT and CDR2 FQNNGV. There are 17 residues in the CDR3. This CDR3 is CASSFLGTSGRTDTQYF. For the CDR3, the DNA is TGTGCCAGCAGCTTCCTAGGGACTAGCGGGAGGACAGATACGCAGTATTTT.

This clone has just one count. J is TRBJ2-7 and V is TRBV6-1; 7 bases are a match to TRBD1. CDR3 length equals 15 residues. The germline gives CDR1 MNHNS, CDR2 SASEGT. Trimming took 4 bases from V and 6 from J; bases not matched to a gene: 12. CDR3: CASSVQTGLNLEQYF. CDR3 nucleotides: TGTGCCAGCAGTGTACAGACAGGGTTGAACCTCGAGCAGTACTTC.

This rearrangement joins TRBV7-2 to TRBJ1-5, with D possibly being TRBD1 (5 bases). The germline V gene encodes CDR1 SGHTA and CDR2 FQGNSA. This CDR3 has 13 residues. Trimming took 5 bases from V and 6 from J, leaving 11 bases between them. The CDR3 DNA reads as TGTGCCAGCAGCCCGGGGGTATCTCAGCCCCAGCATTTT. Amino acids: CASSPGVSQPQHF.

The chain recombines TRBV19 with TRBJ1-5, with D possibly being TRBD1 (5 bases). This CDR3 has 14 amino acids. Germline CDR1 is LNHDA and CDR2 is SQIVND (reference sequence). V lost 10 bases and J lost 1, with 14 bases in between. The CDR3 region has the DNA TGTGCCACCACATCCAGGGAAAGCAATCAGCCCCAGCATTTT. Its translation: CATTSRESNQPQHF.

The V call is TRBV29-1, the J call TRBJ2-1; 10 bases map to TRBD2. This CDR3 spans 18 amino acids. Losses at the gene ends were 6 bases for V and 0 bases for J; bases not matched to a gene: 14. The germline V gene encodes CDR1 SQVTM and CDR2 ANQGSEA. In nucleotides, the CDR3 is TGCAGCGTAGGGGACGGACTAGCGGAGTTGAGCTCCTACAATGAGCAGTTCTTC. Its protein is CSVGDGLAELSSYNEQFF.

The rearrangement uses TRBV7-9 and TRBJ2-2; the D gene is possibly TRBD1 (5 bases). V lost 4 bases to trimming and J lost 6 bases, with 18 bases between them. In germline, CDR1 is SEHNR, CDR2 FQNEAQ (reference sequence). The CDR3 consists of 16 residues. The CDR3 spells CASSSFPGQGAGELFF. In DNA form, the CDR3 reads TGTGCCAGCAGCTCCTTCCCCGGGCAGGGTGCCGGGGAGCTGTTTTTT. Full variable domain (missing parts from reference TRBV7-9 and TRBJ2-2): DTGVSQNPRHKITKRGQNVTFRCDPISEHNRLYWYRQTLGQGPEFLTYFQNEAQLEKSRLLSDRFSAERPKGSFSTLEIQRTEQGDSAMYLCASSSFPGQGAGELFFGEGSRLTVL.

This chain links TRBV5-1 with TRBJ2-1, with D possibly matching TRBD1 (5 bases). The germline V and J ends were trimmed by 6 bases and 0 bases, with 13 bases remaining between them. Per germline, CDR1 SGHRS and CDR2 YFSETQ. The CDR3 totals 15 residues. The CDR3 loop reads CASTQDRSSYNEQFF. CDR3 bases: TGCGCCAGCACCCAAGACAGAAGCTCCTACAATGAGCAGTTCTTC.

The J gene is TRBJ2-5, the V gene TRBV6-1; D possibly corresponds to TRBD2 (6 bases). The CDR3 has 14 residues. Trimming cost V 6 bases and J 5 bases, with 16 bases left between them. Germline CDR1 is MNHNS and CDR2 is SASEGT. CDR3 bases: TGTGCCAGCAGCCGATTAGCGGAGAGGGAGACCCAGTACTTC. This sequence encodes CASSRLAERETQYF.

The chain recombines TRBV27 with TRBJ2-5, with D perhaps matching TRBD2 (5 bases). The V gene lost 3 bases and the J gene lost 7 bases, with 12 bases spanning the gap. CDR1 is MNHEY and CDR2 is SMNVEV in the germline V gene (reference sequence). There are 13 residues in the CDR3. CDR3 sequence reads: CASSFREGRTQYF. The DNA of the CDR3 is TGTGCCAGCAGTTTTCGGGAAGGGAGGACCCAGTACTTC.

The V and J genes are TRBV9 and TRBJ1-3; D possibly corresponds to TRBD1 (5 bases). Germline loops: CDR1 SGDLS, CDR2 YYNGEE. The V end lost 3 bases, the J end lost 4 bases, and 11 bases lay between the germline ends. The CDR3 covers 14 residues. CDR3 amino acids: CASSADGQGNTIYF. CDR3 sequence (DNA): TGTGCCAGCAGCGCCGACGGACAAGGAAACACCATATATTTT.

The rearrangement uses TRBV11-2 and TRBJ2-5, with 7 bases aligning to TRBD1. V lost 5 bases, J lost 12 bases, and 6 bases stayed unmatched. CDR3 length equals 11 residues. Germline values: CDR1 SGHAT, CDR2 FQNNGV. The CDR3 region has the DNA TGTGCCAGCAGCCGCACAGGGGAAGAGTACTTC. Its protein product is CASSRTGEEYF.

This clone was observed once. This rearrangement joins TRBV6-5 to TRBJ1-1; perhaps TRBD1 as D (5 bases). The germline CDR1 and CDR2 sequences are MNHEY and SVGAGI. V was cut by 6 bases and J by 3 bases, with 8 bases left in between. The CDR3 totals 12 residues. The CDR3 loop reads CASRDRYTEAFF. The CDR3 DNA reads as TGTGCCAGCAGAGACAGATACACTGAAGCTTTCTTT.

This chain joins TRBV5-1 and TRBJ2-3, with TRBD1 matching over 8 bases. J lost 4 bases, V lost 4 bases, and 2 bases had no gene match. Germline V gives CDR1 SGHRS, CDR2 YFSETQ. The CDR3 length is 13 residues. In DNA form, the CDR3 reads TGCGCCAGCAGCCCGACAGGGGCAGATACGCAGTATTTT. Translating gives CASSPTGADTQYF.